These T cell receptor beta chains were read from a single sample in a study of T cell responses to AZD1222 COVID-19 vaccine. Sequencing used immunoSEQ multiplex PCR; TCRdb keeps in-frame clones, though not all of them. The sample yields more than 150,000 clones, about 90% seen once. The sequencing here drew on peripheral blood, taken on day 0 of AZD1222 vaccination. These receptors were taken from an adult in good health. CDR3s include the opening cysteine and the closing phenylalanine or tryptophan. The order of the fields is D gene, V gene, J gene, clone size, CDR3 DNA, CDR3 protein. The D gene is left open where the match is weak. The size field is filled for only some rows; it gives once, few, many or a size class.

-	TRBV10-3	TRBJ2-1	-	TGTGCCATCAGCAACCAGGGAGACAATGAGCAGTTCTTC	CAISNQGDNEQFF
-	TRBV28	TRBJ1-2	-	TGTGCCAGCAGTTTACCGGGGGCGGGTAGAGGCTACACCTTC	CASSLPGAGRGYTF
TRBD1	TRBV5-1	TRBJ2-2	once	TGCGCCAGCAGCTTGGGACGGACAGGGGACACCGGGGAGCTGTTTTTT	CASSLGRTGDTGELFF
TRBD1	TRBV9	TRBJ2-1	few	TGTGCCAGCAGCGCAGGGACAGGAGCCCCCCACTACAATGAGCAGTTCTTC	CASSAGTGAPHYNEQFF
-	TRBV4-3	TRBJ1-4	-	TGCGCCAGCAGCCAAGAGGGGGCAGGCGAAAAACTGTTTTTT	CASSQEGAGEKLFF
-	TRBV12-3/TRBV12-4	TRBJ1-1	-	TGTGCCAGCAGTTTCGCGAACACTGAAGCTTTCTTT	CASSFANTEAFF
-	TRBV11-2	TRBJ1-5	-	TGTGCCAGCAGCTTCTTTAGCAATCAGCCCCAGCATTTT	CASSFFSNQPQHF
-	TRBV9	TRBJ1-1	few	TGTGCCAGCAGCCCAAGCGGGAGCTTGAACACTGAAGCTTTCTTT	CASSPSGSLNTEAFF
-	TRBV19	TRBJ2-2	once	TGTGCCAGTAGTATAGAAGGAGGAGGGGGCCCCGGGGAGCTGTTTTTT	CASSIEGGGGPGELFF
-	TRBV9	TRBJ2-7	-	TGTGCCAGCAGCGGCCGGGACACCTCCTACGAGCAGTACTTC	CASSGRDTSYEQYF
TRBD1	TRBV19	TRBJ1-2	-	TGTGCCAGTAGGACAGGGACGGGTGGCTACACCTTC	CASRTGTGGYTF
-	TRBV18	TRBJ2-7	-	TGTGCCAGCTCCCTCAAGGAACAGGGCCACGAGCAGTACTTC	CASSLKEQGHEQYF
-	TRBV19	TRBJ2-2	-	TGTGCCAGTAGTATAGTAAACACCGGGGAGCTGTTTTTT	CASSIVNTGELFF
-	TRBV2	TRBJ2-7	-	TGTGCCAGCAGTGAAGTGACCTACGAGCAGTACTTC	CASSEVTYEQYF
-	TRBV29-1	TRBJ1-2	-	TGCAGCGTTTTTTTGGACGCTGGCGAAGGCTACACCTTC	CSVFLDAGEGYTF
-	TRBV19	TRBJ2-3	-	TGTGCCAGTAGTATCCAGGGGTCTAGCACAGATACGCAGTATTTT	CASSIQGSSTDTQYF
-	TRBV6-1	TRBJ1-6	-	TGTGCCAGCAGTGAACGGGAGAATTCACCCCTCCACTTT	CASSERENSPLHF
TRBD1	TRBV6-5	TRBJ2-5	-	TGTGCCAGCAGAACAGGGGCGGAAGAGACCCAGTACTTC	CASRTGAEETQYF
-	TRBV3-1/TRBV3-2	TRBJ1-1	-	TGTGCCAGCAGCGGGGTGTCCACTGAAGCTTTCTTT	CASSGVSTEAFF
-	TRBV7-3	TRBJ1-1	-	TGTGCCAGCAGCCAAGACAGTGACACTGAAGCTTTCTTT	CASSQDSDTEAFF
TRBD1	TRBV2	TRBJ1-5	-	TGTGCCAGCAATTCGGACAGGGGCTGGAATCAGCCCCAGCATTTT	CASNSDRGWNQPQHF
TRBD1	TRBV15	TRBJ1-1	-	TGTGCCACCAGCAAGGATAGGACAGGTTCGTTGGCAGCTTTCTTT	CATSKDRTGSLAAFF
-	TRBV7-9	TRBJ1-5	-	TGTGCCAGCAGCTTGGCGGGGGTCGGGGAGGGTCAGCCCCAGCATTTT	CASSLAGVGEGQPQHF
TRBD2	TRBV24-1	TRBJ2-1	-	TGTGCCACCAGTGATTTCCTAACTAGCGGCAATGAGCAGTTCTTC	CATSDFLTSGNEQFF
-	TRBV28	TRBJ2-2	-	TGTGCCAGCAGTAGGGGGGACAGACCGAACACCGGGGAGCTGTTTTTT	CASSRGDRPNTGELFF
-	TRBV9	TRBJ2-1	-	TGTGCCAGCAGCGTAGCTCCGGGGGAAAATGAGCAGTTCTTC	CASSVAPGENEQFF
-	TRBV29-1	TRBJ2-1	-	TGCAGCGTAAATAAATGGGCTGTGGGGGCGGTCAATGAGCAGTTCTTC	CSVNKWAVGAVNEQFF
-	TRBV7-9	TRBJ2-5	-	TGTGCCAGCAGCGGAGGGGCTGGACAAGAGACCCAGTACTTC	CASSGGAGQETQYF
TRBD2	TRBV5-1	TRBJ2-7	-	TGCGCCAGCAACCTTCTCGGGCTTCGGAGCGGGAGGGACGACGAGCAGTACTTC	CASNLLGLRSGRDDEQYF
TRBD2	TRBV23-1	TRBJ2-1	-	TGCGCCAGCAGTCTTACCCCTAGCGGGAGGCCGGATGAGCAGTTCTTC	CASSLTPSGRPDEQFF
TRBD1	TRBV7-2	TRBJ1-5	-	TGTGCCAGCAGCTTAGACGGACAGGGGTCTAATCAGCCCCAGCATTTT	CASSLDGQGSNQPQHF
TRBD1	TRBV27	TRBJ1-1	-	TGTGCCAGCAGTGGGATGGCGGACAGGGGAATGAACACTGAAGCTTTCTTT	CASSGMADRGMNTEAFF
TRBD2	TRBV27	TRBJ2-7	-	TGTGCCAGCAGTCCTAGCGGGAAGCTTTCCGAGCAGTACTTC	CASSPSGKLSEQYF
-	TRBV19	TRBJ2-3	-	TGTGCCAGTAGCCCCGTAGGGGCGAGCACAGATACGCAGTATTTT	CASSPVGASTDTQYF